The clone carrying this TCR beta chain was seen only a few times. Its antigen is still unknown. These data come from a study of beta chain features in type 1 diabetes. Study information: Sorted cells, 90 million to 130 million in number, were examined across all samples.

Cell sorting via CD45RO/CCR7/CD25/CD127/CD95/CD27 was performed to obtain CD4+ naive, central memory, regulatory and stem cell-like memory cells. Germline V lookup: CDR1 MNHEY, CDR2 SVGAGI. V lost 2 bases to trimming and J lost 2 bases; unmatched junction nucleotides: 7. The CDR3 is 16 residues long. Isolated RNA was reverse transcribed in full, so expressed TCRB transcripts were sequenced. TCRdb's copy holds only in-frame clones and misses some; the assay was immunoSEQ multiplex PCR. The repertoire has 300,000 to 400,000 clones, around 12% of them found once; the top ten carry 0.015% to 0.02%. Notes on the study in general: In these data, an HLA type influence on TCRB rearrangement remained unresolved. Type 1 diabetes patients showed a moderate but significant shortening of TCRB CDR3s in all four CD4+ subsets.

The sequenced sample was naive CD4+ T cells from blood. This chain joins TRBV6-5 and TRBJ1-1; 8 nucleotides match TRBD1. The TCR originated in a man younger than 35 in good health. CDR3 sequence reads: CASSYPQGQGNTEAFF. CDR3 nucleotides: TGTGCCAGCAGTTACCCCCAAGGACAGGGAAACACTGAAGCTTTCTTT.